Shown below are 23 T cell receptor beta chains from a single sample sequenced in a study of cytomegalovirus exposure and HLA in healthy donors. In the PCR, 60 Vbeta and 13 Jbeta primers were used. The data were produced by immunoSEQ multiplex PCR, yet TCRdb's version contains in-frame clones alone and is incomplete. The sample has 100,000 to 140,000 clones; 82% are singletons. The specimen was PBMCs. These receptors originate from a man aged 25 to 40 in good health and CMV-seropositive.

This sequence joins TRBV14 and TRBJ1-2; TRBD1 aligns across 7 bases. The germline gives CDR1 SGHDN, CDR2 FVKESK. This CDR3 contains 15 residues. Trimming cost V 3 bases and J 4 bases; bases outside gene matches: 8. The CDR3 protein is CASSHRDSRLYGYTF. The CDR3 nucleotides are TGTGCCAGCAGCCACCGGGACAGTCGGCTCTATGGCTACACCTTC.

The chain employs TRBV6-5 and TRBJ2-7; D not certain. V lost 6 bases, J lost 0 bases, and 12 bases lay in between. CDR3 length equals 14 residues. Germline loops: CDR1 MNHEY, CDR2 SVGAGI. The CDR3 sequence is CASSSRYLSYEQYF. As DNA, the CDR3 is TGTGCCAGCAGCTCCAGGTATCTCTCCTACGAGCAGTACTTC.

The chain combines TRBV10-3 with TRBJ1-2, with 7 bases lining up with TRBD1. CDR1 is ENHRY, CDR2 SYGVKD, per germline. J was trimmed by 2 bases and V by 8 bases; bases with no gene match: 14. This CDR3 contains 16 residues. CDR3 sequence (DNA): TGTGCCATCCCAAACTCATCCGGGACAGCCAACTATGGCTACACCTTC. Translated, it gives CAIPNSSGTANYGYTF.

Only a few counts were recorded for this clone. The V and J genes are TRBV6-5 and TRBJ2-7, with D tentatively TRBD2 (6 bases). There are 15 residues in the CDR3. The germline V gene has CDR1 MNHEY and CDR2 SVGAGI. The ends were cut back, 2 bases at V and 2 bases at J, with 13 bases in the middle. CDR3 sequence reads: CASSYLGTAAYEQYF. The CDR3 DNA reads TGTGCCAGCAGTTACCTGGGGACTGCCGCCTACGAGCAGTACTTC.

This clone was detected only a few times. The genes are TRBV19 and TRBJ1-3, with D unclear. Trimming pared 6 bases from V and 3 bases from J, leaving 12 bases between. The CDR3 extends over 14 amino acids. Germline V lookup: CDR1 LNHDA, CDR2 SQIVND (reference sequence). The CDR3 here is CASSMGSGGNTIYF. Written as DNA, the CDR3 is TGTGCCAGTAGCATGGGAAGCGGTGGAAACACCATATATTTT. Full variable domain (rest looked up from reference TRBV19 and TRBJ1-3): DGGITQSPKYLFRKEGQNVTLSCEQNLNHDAMYWYRQDPGQGLRLIYYSQIVNDFQKGDIAEGYSVSREKKESFPLTVTSAQKNPTAFYLCASSMGSGGNTIYFGEGSWLTVV.

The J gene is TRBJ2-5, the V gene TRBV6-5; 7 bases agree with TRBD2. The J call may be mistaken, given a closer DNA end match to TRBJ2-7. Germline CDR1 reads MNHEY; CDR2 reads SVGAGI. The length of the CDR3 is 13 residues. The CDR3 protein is CASSYSGGREQYF. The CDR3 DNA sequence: TGTGCCAGCAGTTACTCGGGAGGGCGCGAGCAGTACTTC.

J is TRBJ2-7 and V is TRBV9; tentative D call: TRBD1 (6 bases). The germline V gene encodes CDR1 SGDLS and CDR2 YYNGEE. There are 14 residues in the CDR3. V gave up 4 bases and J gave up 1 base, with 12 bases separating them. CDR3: CASSPIGQSYEQYF. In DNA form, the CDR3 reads TGTGCCAGCAGCCCAATCGGACAGTCCTACGAGCAGTACTTC.

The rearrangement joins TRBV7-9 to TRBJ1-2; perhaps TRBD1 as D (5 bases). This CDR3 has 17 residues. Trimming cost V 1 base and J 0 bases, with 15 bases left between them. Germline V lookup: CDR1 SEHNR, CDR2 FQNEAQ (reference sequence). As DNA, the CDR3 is TGTGCCAGCAGCTTAGGGTCCGGCAGGGTAGCTAACTATGGCTACACCTTC. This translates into CASSLGSGRVANYGYTF.

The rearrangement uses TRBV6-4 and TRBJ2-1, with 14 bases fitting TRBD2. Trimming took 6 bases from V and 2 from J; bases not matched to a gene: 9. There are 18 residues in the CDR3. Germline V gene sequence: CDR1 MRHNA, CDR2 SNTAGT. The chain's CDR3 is CASRGTSGGQLTYNEQFF. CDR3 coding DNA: TGTGCCAGCAGGGGGACTAGCGGGGGCCAACTTACCTACAATGAGCAGTTCTTC.

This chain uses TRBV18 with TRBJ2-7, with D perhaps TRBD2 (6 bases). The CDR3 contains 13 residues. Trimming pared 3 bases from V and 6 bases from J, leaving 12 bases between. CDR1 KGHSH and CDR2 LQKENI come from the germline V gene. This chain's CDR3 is CASSPEGGFEQYF. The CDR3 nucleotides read TGTGCCAGCTCACCGGAAGGAGGGTTCGAGCAGTACTTC.

CDR3 DNA sequence: TGTGCCAGCAGTGGATTTTTACAGGGGGCACAGAACTATGGCTACACCTTC. It is translated as CASSGFLQGAQNYGYTF. V is TRBV6-1 and J is TRBJ1-2; 9 bases are a match to TRBD1. The CDR3 has 17 amino acids. Germline V gene sequence: CDR1 MNHNS, CDR2 SASEGT. V trimming: 4 bases; J trimming: 2 bases; junction bases outside the gene matches: 11.

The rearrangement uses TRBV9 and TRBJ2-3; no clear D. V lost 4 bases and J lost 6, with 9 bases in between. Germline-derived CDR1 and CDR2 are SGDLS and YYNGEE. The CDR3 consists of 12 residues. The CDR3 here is CASSQASDTQYF. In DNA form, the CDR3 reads TGTGCCAGCAGCCAGGCCTCTGATACGCAGTATTTT. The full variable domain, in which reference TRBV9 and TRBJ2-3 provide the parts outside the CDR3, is DSGVTQTPKHLITATGQRVTLRCSPRSGDLSVYWYQQSLDQGLQFLIQYYNGEERAKGNILERFSAQQFPDLHSELNLSSLELGDSALYFCASSQASDTQYFGPGTRLTVL.

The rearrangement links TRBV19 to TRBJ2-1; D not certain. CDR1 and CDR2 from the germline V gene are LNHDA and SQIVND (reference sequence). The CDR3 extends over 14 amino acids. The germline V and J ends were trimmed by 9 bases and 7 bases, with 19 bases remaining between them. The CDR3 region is CASSQTEIVNEQFF. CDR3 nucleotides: TGTGCCAGCAGTCAAACCGAGATTGTGAATGAGCAGTTCTTC.

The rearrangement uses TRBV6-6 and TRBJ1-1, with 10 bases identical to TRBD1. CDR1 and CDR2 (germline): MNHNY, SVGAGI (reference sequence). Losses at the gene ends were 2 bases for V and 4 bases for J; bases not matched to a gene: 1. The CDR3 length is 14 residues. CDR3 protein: CASSYRTGGTEAFF. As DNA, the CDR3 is TGTGCCAGCAGTTACCGGACAGGGGGCACTGAAGCTTTCTTT.

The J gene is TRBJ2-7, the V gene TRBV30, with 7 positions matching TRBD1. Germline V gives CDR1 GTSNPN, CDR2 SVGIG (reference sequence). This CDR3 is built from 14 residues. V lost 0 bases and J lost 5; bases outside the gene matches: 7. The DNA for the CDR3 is TGTGCCTGGAGTGTAGCTGACAGGGACCACGAGCAGTACTTC. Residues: CAWSVADRDHEQYF.

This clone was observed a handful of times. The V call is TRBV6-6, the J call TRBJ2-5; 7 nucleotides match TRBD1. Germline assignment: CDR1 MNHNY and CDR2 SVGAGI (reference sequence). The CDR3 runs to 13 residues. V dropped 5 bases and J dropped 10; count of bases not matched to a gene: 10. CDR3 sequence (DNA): TGTGCCAGCAGTCCGCCGGGACAGATGGACCAGTACTTC. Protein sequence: CASSPPGQMDQYF.

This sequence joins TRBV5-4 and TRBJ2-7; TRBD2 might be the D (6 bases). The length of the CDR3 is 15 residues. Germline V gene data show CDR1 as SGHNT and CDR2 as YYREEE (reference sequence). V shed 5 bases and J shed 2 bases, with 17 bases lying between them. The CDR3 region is CASSFSGSTAYEQYF. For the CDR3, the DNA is TGTGCCAGCAGTTTTAGCGGTTCTACGGCCTACGAGCAGTACTTC.

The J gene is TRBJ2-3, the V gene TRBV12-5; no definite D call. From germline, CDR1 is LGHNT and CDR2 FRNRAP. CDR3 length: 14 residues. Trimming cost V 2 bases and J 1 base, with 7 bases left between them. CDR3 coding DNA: TGTGCTAGTGGTTTGAATGCAGGCACAGATACGCAGTATTTT. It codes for CASGLNAGTDTQYF.

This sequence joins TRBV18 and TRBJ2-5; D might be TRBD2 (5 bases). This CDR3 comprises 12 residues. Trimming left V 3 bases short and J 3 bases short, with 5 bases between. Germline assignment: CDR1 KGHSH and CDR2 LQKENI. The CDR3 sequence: CASSPGEETQYF. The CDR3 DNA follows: TGTGCCAGCTCACCCGGGGAAGAGACCCAGTACTTC.

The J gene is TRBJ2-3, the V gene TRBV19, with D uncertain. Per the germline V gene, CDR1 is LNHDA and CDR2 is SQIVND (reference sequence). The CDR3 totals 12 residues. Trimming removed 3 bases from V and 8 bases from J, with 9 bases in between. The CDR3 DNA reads TGTGCCAGTAGTATCCACCGAGGTACGCAGTATTTT. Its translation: CASSIHRGTQYF.

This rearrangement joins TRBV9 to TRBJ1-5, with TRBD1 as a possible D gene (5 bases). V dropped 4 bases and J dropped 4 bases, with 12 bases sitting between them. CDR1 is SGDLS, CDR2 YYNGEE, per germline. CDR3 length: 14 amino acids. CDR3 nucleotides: TGTGCCAGCAGCCCGACATCAGGGAATCAGCCCCAGCATTTT. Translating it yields CASSPTSGNQPQHF. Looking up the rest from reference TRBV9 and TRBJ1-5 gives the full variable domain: DSGVTQTPKHLITATGQRVTLRCSPRSGDLSVYWYQQSLDQGLQFLIQYYNGEERAKGNILERFSAQQFPDLHSELNLSSLELGDSALYFCASSPTSGNQPQHFGDGTRLSIL.

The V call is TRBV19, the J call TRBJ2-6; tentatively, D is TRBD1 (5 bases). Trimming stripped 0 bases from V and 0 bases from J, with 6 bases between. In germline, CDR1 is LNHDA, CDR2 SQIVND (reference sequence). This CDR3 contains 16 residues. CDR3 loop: CASSIEGLSGANVLTF. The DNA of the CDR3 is TGTGCCAGTAGTATAGAGGGGCTCTCTGGGGCCAACGTCCTGACTTTC.

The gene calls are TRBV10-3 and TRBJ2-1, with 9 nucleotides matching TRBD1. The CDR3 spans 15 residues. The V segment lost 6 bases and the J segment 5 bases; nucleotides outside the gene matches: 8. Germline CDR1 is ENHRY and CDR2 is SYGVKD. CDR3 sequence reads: CAIRPTGTGNNEQFF. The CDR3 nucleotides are TGTGCCATCAGACCAACCGGGACAGGGAACAATGAGCAGTTCTTC.